Presented here are 25 T cell receptor beta chains from one specimen sequenced in a study of OX40 agonist ivuxolimab in advanced cancers. Assay: immunoSEQ multiplex PCR; the TCRdb copy retains only in-frame clones and omits some. The sample has roughly 76,000 clones, 75% to 95% seen once. This sample comprised CD4+ or CD8+ T cells sorted from blood, obtained in a trial of the OX40 agonist ivuxolimab. These receptors were collected from an adult with an advanced solid tumor such as melanoma, head and neck, liver or kidney cancer.

The chain recombines TRBV7-2 with TRBJ1-2; unclear D gene. The CDR3 totals 12 residues. V gave up 5 bases and J gave up 3 bases, with 7 bases separating them. Germline values: CDR1 SGHTA, CDR2 FQGNSA. CDR3 DNA sequence: TGTGCCAGCAGCCTAGACTACTATGGCTACACCTTC. Its protein product is CASSLDYYGYTF. Looking up the rest from reference TRBV7-2 and TRBJ1-2 gives the full variable domain: GAGVSQSPSNKVTEKGKDVELRCDPISGHTALYWYRQSLGQGLEFLIYFQGNSAPDKSGLPSDRFSAERTGGSVSTLTIQRTQQEDSAVYLCASSLDYYGYTFGSGTRLTVV.

CDR3 nucleotides: TGCGCCAGCAGCCAAGGGACTAGCGGAGTTAACCAAGAGACCCAGTACTTC. Translation gives CASSQGTSGVNQETQYF. This rearrangement joins TRBV4-3 to TRBJ2-5; TRBD2 matches at 10 bases. Unmatched junction bases numbered 5, after V lost 1 base and J lost 0 bases. The CDR3 sequence is 17 residues long. CDR1 LGHNA and CDR2 YSLEER come from the germline V gene.

The sample holds a few counts of this clone. V and J are TRBV11-2 and TRBJ2-1; the D call may be TRBD1 or TRBD2 (7 bases each). CDR3 length equals 16 residues. Per germline, CDR1 SGHAT and CDR2 FQNNGV. The ends were cut back, 4 bases at V and 5 bases at J, with 18 bases in the middle. The CDR3 sequence is CASSSQGGGQHNEQFF. The DNA of the CDR3 is TGTGCCAGCAGCTCCCAGGGGGGGGGCCAGCACAATGAGCAGTTCTTC.

CDR3 loop: CASSLGISSYEQYF. Here the CDR3 DNA reads TGTGCCAGCAGCTTAGGAATCAGTTCCTACGAGCAGTACTTC. The rearrangement joins TRBV7-9 to TRBJ2-7; D uncertain. CDR3 length: 14 residues. Germline V gene sequence: CDR1 SEHNR, CDR2 FQNEAQ (reference sequence). With 1 base removed from V and 1 base from J, the gap between germline ends came to 8 bases. Drawing the rest from reference TRBV7-9 and TRBJ2-7, the complete variable domain is DTGVSQNPRHKITKRGQNVTFRCDPISEHNRLYWYRQTLGQGPEFLTYFQNEAQLEKSRLLSDRFSAERPKGSFSTLEIQRTEQGDSAMYLCASSLGISSYEQYFGPGTRLTVT.

The J gene is TRBJ2-6, the V gene TRBV7-6; a possible D gene is TRBD2 (7 bases). The germline gives CDR1 SGHVS, CDR2 FNYEAQ. V was cut by 5 bases and J by 0 bases, with 20 bases left in between. The CDR3 totals 19 residues. CDR3 coding DNA: TGTGCCAGCAGCCATGGGGGGGGCAGGCGGGCCTCTGGGGCCAACGTCCTGACTTTC. Protein sequence: CASSHGGGRRASGANVLTF.

The chain carries TRBV19 and TRBJ1-5; maybe TRBD1 (5 bases). V lost 7 bases and J lost 0, with 10 bases in between. This CDR3 contains 14 residues. CDR1 is LNHDA, CDR2 SQIVND, per germline (reference sequence). In nucleotides, the CDR3 is TGTGCCAGTACCACTGGGGGTAGCAATCAGCCCCAGCATTTT. It translates to CASTTGGSNQPQHF.

The chain combines TRBV4-3 with TRBJ2-1; 9 bases align to TRBD2. V shed 1 base, J shed 4 bases, and the junction held 2 bases outside the gene matches. Germline V CDR1 and CDR2: LGHNA, YSLEER. The CDR3 extends over 15 amino acids. In nucleotides, the CDR3 is TGCGCCAGCAGCCAAGGACTAGCGGTTTACAATGAGCAGTTCTTC. It encodes CASSQGLAVYNEQFF.

In regard to this clone: One junction end does not reproduce the germline sequence, and a read error may be involved. This chain joins TRBV7-9 and TRBJ1-2, with 9 nucleotides matching TRBD1. This CDR3 has 14 amino acids. CDR1 and CDR2 (germline): SEHNR, FQNEAQ (reference sequence). The CDR3 reads CASSPTRTGDGHTF. CDR3 DNA sequence: TGTGCCAGCAGCCCAACAAGGACAGGGGATGGCCACACCTTC. The complete variable domain, with remaining parts taken from reference TRBV7-9 and TRBJ1-2, reads DTGVSQNPRHKITKRGQNVTFRCDPISEHNRLYWYRQTLGQGPEFLTYFQNEAQLEKSRLLSDRFSAERPKGSFSTLEIQRTEQGDSAMYLCASSPTRTGDGHTFGSGTRLTVV.

The rearrangement uses TRBV5-4 and TRBJ2-2; D gene ambiguous. The CDR3 loop spans 16 amino acids. Deletions cut 1 base from V and 6 bases from J, with 16 bases between. The germline V gene has CDR1 SGHNT and CDR2 YYREEE (reference sequence). The DNA of the CDR3 is TGTGCCAGCAGCTTGATTTTGCGTCCAGGTCCCGGGGAGCTGTTTTTT. It is translated as CASSLILRPGPGELFF.

V is TRBV7-9 and J is TRBJ2-5; TRBD1 matches at 9 bases. Unmatched junction bases numbered 6, after V lost 3 bases and J lost 4 bases. The CDR3 runs 15 residues. Germline lookup yields CDR1 SEHNR and CDR2 FQNEAQ (reference sequence). In DNA form, the CDR3 reads TGTGCCAGCAGCTTCTACAGGGGGCTTGGAGAGACCCAGTACTTC. This translates into CASSFYRGLGETQYF.

This clone was found a few times. The chain has TRBV4-2 and TRBJ2-3; 9 bases agree with TRBD1. The CDR3 has 19 residues. The ends lost 0 bases at V and 6 bases at J; junction bases unmatched: 16. Germline-derived CDR1 and CDR2 are LGHNA and YNFKEQ. CDR3 sequence reads: CASSQDLTRGQGMSDTQYF. The CDR3 DNA is TGTGCCAGCAGCCAAGATCTCACGAGGGGACAGGGTATGTCCGATACGCAGTATTTT.

This clone was recorded only once. CDR3 sequence: CASSLVGVGNTIYF. The CDR3 DNA is TGTGCCAGCAGCTTGGTAGGGGTCGGAAACACCATATATTTT. V gene TRBV5-4 combines with J gene TRBJ1-3, with D maybe TRBD1 (5 bases). Per the germline V gene, CDR1 is SGHNT and CDR2 is YYREEE (reference sequence). This CDR3 contains 14 residues. V lost 0 bases and J lost 4, with 8 bases in between.

The V call is TRBV29-1, the J call TRBJ2-7, with TRBD1 identical over 7 bases. In germline, CDR1 is SQVTM, CDR2 ANQGSEA. The CDR3 runs to 15 residues. Losses at the gene ends were 2 bases for V and 3 bases for J; bases not matched to a gene: 10. As DNA, the CDR3 is TGCAGCGTTGAAAGGAGAGGGGACAGCAACTACGAGCAGTACTTC. Amino acids: CSVERRGDSNYEQYF.

The chain is built from TRBV7-9 and TRBJ2-2; 8 nucleotides align to TRBD2. The trim removed 5 bases at V and 7 bases at J, leaving 12 bases unmatched. The CDR3 is 16 residues long. Germline-derived CDR1 and CDR2 are SEHNR and FQNEAQ (reference sequence). The CDR3 coding sequence is TGTGCCAGCAGCAAAATTACCGGGGGGGCGGACGGGGAGCTGTTTTTT. It codes for CASSKITGGADGELFF.

V usage is TRBV14 and J usage is TRBJ2-5; D is undetermined. Trimming stripped 1 base from V and 3 bases from J, with 18 bases between. The CDR3 runs 17 residues. Germline V gene data show CDR1 as SGHDN and CDR2 as FVKESK. Here the CDR3 DNA reads TGTGCCAGCAGCCAAGGAATATTTTCAACCGATAAAGAGACCCAGTACTTC. Its protein product is CASSQGIFSTDKETQYF. Supplemented by reference TRBV14 and TRBJ2-5, the full variable domain reads EAGVTQFPSHSVIEKGQTVTLRCDPISGHDNLYWYRRVMGKEIKFLLHFVKESKQDESGMPNNRFLAERTGGTYSTLKVQPAELEDSGVYFCASSQGIFSTDKETQYFGPGTRLLVL.

The chain uses TRBV6-6 and TRBJ2-7, with 11 bases lining up with TRBD1. V dropped 6 bases and J dropped 4; count of bases not matched to a gene: 5. CDR3 length: 14 residues. CDR1 and CDR2 from the germline V gene are MNHNY and SVGAGI (reference sequence). The CDR3 region is CASSSGQGGYEQYF. The CDR3 DNA follows: TGTGCCAGCAGCTCGGGACAGGGGGGATACGAGCAGTACTTC.

The genes are TRBV7-9 and TRBJ1-1, with D uncertain. The CDR3 sequence is 16 residues long. The V end was cut by 1 base, the J end by 1 base, with 13 bases between. Germline CDR1 reads SEHNR; CDR2 reads FQNEAQ (reference sequence). The DNA for the CDR3 is TGTGCCAGCAGCTTAGTTAGCAGGAACCCGAACACTGAAGCTTTCTTT. It yields the protein CASSLVSRNPNTEAFF. Full variable domain (outside the CDR3, taken from reference TRBV7-9 and TRBJ1-1): DTGVSQNPRHKITKRGQNVTFRCDPISEHNRLYWYRQTLGQGPEFLTYFQNEAQLEKSRLLSDRFSAERPKGSFSTLEIQRTEQGDSAMYLCASSLVSRNPNTEAFFGQGTRLTVV.

The chain couples TRBV30 to TRBJ1-6; no clear D gene. The V end lost 2 bases, the J end lost 0 bases, and 14 bases lay between the germline ends. Germline CDR1 reads GTSNPN; CDR2 reads SVGIG (reference sequence). CDR3 size: 17 residues. The CDR3 region is CAWSLLGGSSYNSPLHF. The CDR3 DNA reads as TGTGCCTGGAGTCTCCTCGGAGGGAGCTCCTATAATTCACCCCTCCACTTT.

The chain couples TRBV4-2 to TRBJ2-3; D gene unclear. This CDR3 has 15 residues. Trimming left V 4 bases short and J 6 bases short, with 17 bases between. CDR1 LGHNA and CDR2 YNFKEQ come from the germline V gene. CDR3 in amino acids: CASSLKIGDLDTQYF. The CDR3, as DNA: TGTGCCAGCAGCCTCAAAATCGGAGATCTGGATACGCAGTATTTT.

By frequency in the sample, this clone is medium-sized (0.01 to 0.1%). This rearrangement joins TRBV14 to TRBJ1-1; tentatively, D is TRBD1 (6 bases). The CDR3 totals 13 residues. From germline, CDR1 is SGHDN and CDR2 FVKESK. V shed 1 base and J shed 8 bases, with 11 bases lying between them. Here the CDR3 DNA reads TGTGCCAGCAGCCAAGGCGGGACAAGAGAAGCTTTCTTT. Protein sequence: CASSQGGTREAFF.

This chain links TRBV4-3 with TRBJ2-5, with D perhaps matching TRBD2 (6 bases). V was shortened by 0 bases and J by 0 bases, with 11 bases between the two germline ends. Germline values: CDR1 LGHNA, CDR2 YSLEER. The CDR3 contains 16 residues. CDR3 in amino acids: CASSQENRGYQETQYF. CDR3 DNA: TGCGCCAGCAGCCAAGAAAATCGGGGGTACCAAGAGACCCAGTACTTC.

This clone was found a few times. Here the CDR3 DNA reads TGTGCCAGCCACCCCGTACAGGGGATTACTGAAGCTTTCTTT. This codes for CASHPVQGITEAFF. The J gene is TRBJ1-1, the V gene TRBV19, with 7 positions matching TRBD1. CDR3 length: 14 residues. Germline trimming cut 9 bases from V and 5 bases from J; bases unmatched to any gene: 12. The germline V gene encodes CDR1 LNHDA and CDR2 SQIVND (reference sequence).

This chain joins TRBV27 and TRBJ1-5, with D unclear. Germline-derived CDR1 and CDR2 are MNHEY and SMNVEV (reference sequence). This CDR3 contains 14 residues. Trimming pared 5 bases from V and 2 bases from J, leaving 10 bases between. The CDR3 coding sequence is TGTGCCAGCAGTAAAAGCGGTGGCAATCAGCCCCAGCATTTT. This sequence encodes CASSKSGGNQPQHF.

CDR3: CASSDSGVQETQYF. CDR3 sequence (DNA): TGTGCCAGCAGCGATTCGGGCGTTCAAGAGACCCAGTACTTC. J is TRBJ2-5 and V is TRBV9, with D unclear. Germline V gene sequence: CDR1 SGDLS, CDR2 YYNGEE. The CDR3 is 14 amino acids. V was cut by 3 bases and J by 2 bases, with 11 bases left in between.

Only one count was recorded for this clone. The J gene is TRBJ2-7, the V gene TRBV4-3; TRBD2 is a possible D gene (6 bases). Trimming cost V 0 bases and J 1 base, with 13 bases left between them. CDR1 is LGHNA and CDR2 is YSLEER in the germline V gene. The CDR3 loop spans 16 amino acids. CDR3 sequence: CASSQDLKGRSYEQYF. DNA of the CDR3: TGCGCCAGCAGCCAAGATCTGAAAGGGAGGTCCTACGAGCAGTACTTC.